This T cell receptor (beta chain) comes out of a study of T-cell reconstitution after alpha-beta-depleted transplantation in children. Unique molecular identifiers were incorporated into the prepared TCRbeta library. Via MiXCR, TCRdb re-called the PCR reads, giving one row per CDR3 protein. The sample has hundreds of thousands of distinct CDR3 sequences, around 12% seen once; the top ten hold about 6%. The V end lost 6 bases, the J end lost 4 bases, and 18 bases lay between the germline ends. Germline CDR1 and CDR2: DFQATT and SNEGSKA (reference sequence). The CDR3 has 14 residues. The J gene is TRBJ2-5, the V gene TRBV20-1, with D tentatively TRBD1 (6 bases). The TCR comes from a human donor who donated a stem cell graft to a child with combined immunodeficiency. The sample consisted of PBMCs from the stem cell graft donor, taken from the stem cell graft. The CDR3: CSARPTGMRETQYF. The CDR3, as DNA: TGCAGTGCGCGACCCACAGGGATGAGAGAGACCCAGTACTTC.